The subject of this entry is one T cell receptor (beta chain). Trimming stripped 3 bases from V and 8 bases from J, with 16 bases between. Germline loops: CDR1 LNHDA, CDR2 SQIVND (reference sequence). The CDR3 runs 14 residues. This specimen comes from a study of blood T cell repertoires in COVID-19. Across the whole study: Sites across the United States, Italy and Spain contributed samples from acute and convalescent COVID-19.

Authors' methods: Amplification of reference gene primers was used by the study to estimate nucleated cell counts. This table comes from immunoSEQ multiplex PCR, and its TCRdb copy is limited to in-frame clones, with some not included. V, J and clone size are taken as reported in that table, and D and trimming were inferred from the DNA itself. In the table there are fewer than 250,000 clones, about four fifths of which are singletons. What was sequenced was peripheral blood. This TCR was recovered from a middle-aged woman with active or convalescent COVID-19. The chain recombines TRBV19 with TRBJ1-1; perhaps TRBD1 as D (5 bases). The CDR3 loop reads CASSMGGSGVEAFF. The CDR3, as DNA: TGTGCCAGTAGTATGGGGGGGTCGGGGGTCGAAGCTTTCTTT.